This T cell receptor beta chain was sequenced during a study of T-cell reconstitution after alpha-beta-depleted transplantation in children. V was pared by 5 bases and J by 0 bases, with 16 bases between. CDR3 length: 16 amino acids. Unique molecular identifiers were built into the TCRbeta library. Each CDR3 protein gets one entry after TCRdb re-called the PCR reads with MiXCR. The sample yields 250,000 to 300,000 distinct CDR3 sequences, more than 8% seen once. The receptor was isolated from a human donor who donated a stem cell graft to a child with SCID. The chain combines TRBV12-3 or TRBV12-4 with TRBJ1-1; tentative D call: TRBD1 (6 bases). The sequenced sample was PBMCs from the stem cell graft donor, obtained from the stem cell graft. CDR3 sequence (DNA): TGTGCCAGCAGTGACCCCTGGACAGAGATGAACACTGAAGCTTTCTTT. Protein product: CASSDPWTEMNTEAFF.